Below are 16 T cell receptor beta chains sequenced from a single sample in a study of blood T cell repertoires in COVID-19. Repertoires were generated with immunoSEQ multiplex PCR, while TCRdb's copy carries only in-frame clones and drops some. The sample yields around 150,000 clones, over 90% seen once. Input material: peripheral blood. These receptor sequences come from an older woman with COVID-19, enrolled during active disease.

The genes are TRBV11-2 and TRBJ1-2, with TRBD1 matching 8 bases. This CDR3 region has 15 residues. Germline CDR1 reads SGHAT; CDR2 reads FQNNGV. V dropped 0 bases and J dropped 8; count of bases not matched to a gene: 8. This chain's CDR3 is CASSLERTGLDGYTF. The CDR3 DNA follows: TGTGCCAGCAGCTTAGAGAGGACAGGGCTGGACGGCTACACCTTC.

This sequence joins TRBV11-2 and TRBJ2-3, with 7 positions matching TRBD1. V was clipped by 1 base and J by 1 base; unmatched bases: 11. In germline, CDR1 is SGHAT, CDR2 FQNNGV. CDR3 size: 18 residues. CDR3 loop: CASSLVGPGGLGTDTQYF. CDR3 nucleotide sequence: TGTGCCAGCAGCTTAGTGGGTCCAGGGGGTTTGGGCACAGATACGCAGTATTTT.

The chain links TRBV20-1 to TRBJ2-4; D gene uncertain. With 6 bases removed from V and 12 bases from J, the gap between germline ends came to 15 bases. CDR3 length: 11 residues. The germline CDR1 and CDR2 sequences are DFQATT and SNEGSKA (reference sequence). Here the CDR3 DNA reads TGCAGTGCAAACCCCCTAGAGAATCAGTACTTC. Its translation: CSANPLENQYF.

The chain couples TRBV7-2 to TRBJ2-5; D is undetermined. Trimming took 3 bases from V and 2 from J, leaving 7 bases between them. Germline CDR1 reads SGHTA; CDR2 reads FQGNSA. The CDR3 extends over 13 amino acids. CDR3 sequence reads: CASSFAGQETQYF. The DNA for the CDR3 is TGTGCCAGCAGCTTTGCAGGTCAAGAGACCCAGTACTTC.

The chain has TRBV28 and TRBJ2-7, with D perhaps TRBD1 (7 bases). The CDR3 contains 13 residues. Germline-derived CDR1 and CDR2 are MDHEN and SYDVKM. Trimming removed 7 bases from V and 0 bases from J, with 10 bases in between. CDR3 loop: CASTEGASYEQYF. The CDR3 coding sequence is TGTGCCAGCACGGAGGGGGCCTCCTACGAGCAGTACTTC.

This chain links TRBV14 with TRBJ2-5; the match to TRBD1 covers 9 bases. From germline, CDR1 is SGHDN and CDR2 FVKESK. The CDR3 extends over 17 amino acids. The V gene end was trimmed by 1 base and the J gene end by 5 bases; junction bases not matched to a gene: 11. The CDR3: CASSQAPGQGVGETQYF. The CDR3 DNA sequence: TGTGCCAGCAGCCAAGCCCCGGGACAGGGCGTAGGGGAGACCCAGTACTTC.

The chain links TRBV5-1 to TRBJ2-7, with D tentatively TRBD1 (6 bases). V was clipped by 3 bases and J by 10 bases, with 11 bases between them. Looked up from germline, CDR1 is SGHRS and CDR2 is YFSETQ. The CDR3 is 11 amino acids. CDR3 nucleotides: TGCGCCAGCAGCTCGAGGGGACAACAGTACTTC. The encoded protein is CASSSRGQQYF. Using reference TRBV5-1 and TRBJ2-7 for the parts outside the CDR3, the full variable domain is KAGVTQTPRYLIKTRGQQVTLSCSPISGHRSVSWYQQTPGQGLQFLFEYFSETQRNKGNFPGRFSGRQFSNSRSEMNVSTLELGDSALYLCASSSRGQQYFGPGTRLTVT.

The J gene is TRBJ1-3, the V gene TRBV18; D might be TRBD1 (5 bases). There are 15 residues in the CDR3. Germline V CDR1 and CDR2: KGHSH, LQKENI. The V end was cut by 2 bases, the J end by 2 bases, with 10 bases between. Written as DNA, the CDR3 is TGTGCCAGCTCACCAGTTTCAGGGACTGGAAACACCATATATTTT. Translation gives CASSPVSGTGNTIYF.

V and J are TRBV7-9 and TRBJ1-4; D not resolved. This CDR3 region has 15 residues. The V gene's germline CDR1 is SEHNR and CDR2 FQNEAQ (reference sequence). The V end was cut by 3 bases, the J end by 5 bases, with 13 bases between. CDR3 in DNA: TGTGCCAGCAGCTTCTGGGCGGGTACCAATGAAAAACTGTTTTTT. Its protein product is CASSFWAGTNEKLFF.

Of note for this clone: Relative to the germline gene, one junction end is altered; a read error may explain this. The chain links TRBV27 to TRBJ1-2; TRBD1 aligns across 9 bases. Germline V gives CDR1 MNHEY, CDR2 SMNVEV (reference sequence). The CDR3 is 14 residues long. The CDR3 DNA reads TGTACCAGCAGTTTAAGAGGGACAGGGTCTGGCTACACCTTC. Translated: CTSSLRGTGSGYTF.

The chain joins TRBV6-5 to TRBJ2-1; perhaps TRBD2 as D (5 bases). The CDR3 sequence is 13 residues long. The V and J ends lost 0 bases and 9 bases respectively, with 9 bases between them. Looked up from germline, CDR1 is MNHEY and CDR2 is SVGAGI. The CDR3 DNA sequence: TGTGCCAGCAGTTACTCGTCGGGGTCTGAGCAGTTCTTC. As protein: CASSYSSGSEQFF.

J is TRBJ1-1 and V is TRBV10-2, with D possibly TRBD1 on 5 matching bases. Trimming took 11 bases from V and 1 from J, leaving 14 bases between them. The germline V gene has CDR1 WSHSY and CDR2 SAAADI. The CDR3 has 13 amino acids. CDR3 DNA sequence: TGCGCCGTTTGGCAGGGCGGGAACACTGAAGCTTTCTTT. This gives the protein CAVWQGGNTEAFF.

The CDR3 nucleotides read TGTGCCAGCAGTCCATCGGGACTGGGGAGAACTGAAGCTTTCTTT. This codes for CASSPSGLGRTEAFF. The J gene is TRBJ1-1, the V gene TRBV6-5; TRBD1 might be the D (5 bases). Trimming took off 5 bases at V and 5 bases at J, with 18 bases between the two ends. Germline values: CDR1 MNHEY, CDR2 SVGAGI. The CDR3 consists of 15 residues.

The V gene is TRBV29-1, the J gene TRBJ1-1; no clear D. Trimming took off 0 bases at V and 1 base at J, with 12 bases between the two ends. Germline lookup yields CDR1 SQVTM and CDR2 ANQGSEA. The CDR3 sequence is 15 residues long. CDR3 residues: CSVEDLSRGNTEAFF. In DNA form, the CDR3 reads TGCAGCGTTGAAGATCTTAGCCGGGGGAACACTGAAGCTTTCTTT.

This chain connects TRBV18 to TRBJ1-2; D is perhaps TRBD1 (5 bases). This CDR3 spans 14 amino acids. Germline V CDR1 and CDR2: KGHSH, LQKENI. V gave up 3 bases and J gave up 3 bases, with 11 bases separating them. The CDR3 DNA reads TGTGCCAGCTCACCGGGGCGGCAGGACTATGGCTACACCTTC. It codes for CASSPGRQDYGYTF.

The CDR3 DNA is TGTGCCAGCAGCTTGGGGACAGGGGACACTGAAGCTTTCTTT. This encodes CASSLGTGDTEAFF. The J gene is TRBJ1-1, the V gene TRBV7-9; 10 bases are shared with TRBD1. Germline lookup yields CDR1 SEHNR and CDR2 FQNEAQ (reference sequence). After removal of 3 bases from V and 3 bases from J, the junction contained 1 base not matched to a gene. The CDR3 totals 14 residues.